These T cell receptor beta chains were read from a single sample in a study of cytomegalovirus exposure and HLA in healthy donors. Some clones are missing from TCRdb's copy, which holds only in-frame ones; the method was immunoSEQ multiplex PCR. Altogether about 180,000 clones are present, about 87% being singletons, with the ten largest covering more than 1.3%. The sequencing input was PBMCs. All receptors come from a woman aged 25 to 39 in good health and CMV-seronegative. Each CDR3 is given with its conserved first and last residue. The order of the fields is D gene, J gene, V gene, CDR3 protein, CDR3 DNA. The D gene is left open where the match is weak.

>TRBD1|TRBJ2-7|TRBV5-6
CASNLSPDRGFPYEQYF
TGTGCCAGCAACCTTAGCCCGGACAGGGGGTTCCCCTACGAGCAGTACTTC
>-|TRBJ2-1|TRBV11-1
CASSLVTANNEQFF
TGTGCCAGCAGTTTAGTGACAGCAAACAATGAGCAGTTCTTC
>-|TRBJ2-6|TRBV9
CASRSSGANVLTF
TGTGCCAGCAGGAGTTCTGGGGCCAACGTCCTGACTTTC
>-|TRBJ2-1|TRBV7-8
CASSSHRNNEQFF
TGTGCCAGCAGCTCTCACAGAAACAATGAGCAGTTCTTC
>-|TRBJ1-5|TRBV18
CASSSDRNQPQHF
TGTGCCAGCTCATCAGACAGAAATCAGCCCCAGCATTTT
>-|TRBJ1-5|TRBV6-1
CASVSTGGKRPQHF
TGTGCCAGTGTATCGACCGGGGGGAAGAGGCCCCAGCATTTT
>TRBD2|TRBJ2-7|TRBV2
CASSQASGGPYEQYF
TGTGCCAGCAGTCAGGCTAGCGGGGGTCCCTACGAGCAGTACTTC
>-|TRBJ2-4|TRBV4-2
CASSQGQGLEDIQYF
TGTGCCAGCAGCCAAGGACAGGGACTAGAAGACATTCAGTACTTC
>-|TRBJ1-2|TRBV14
CASSQEDTIYGYTF
TGTGCCAGCAGCCAAGAAGACACGATCTATGGCTACACCTTC
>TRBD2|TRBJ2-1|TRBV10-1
CASSEPSGGREQFF
TGCGCCAGCAGTGAGCCTAGCGGGGGGAGGGAGCAGTTCTTC
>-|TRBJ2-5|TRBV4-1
CASSQNDQGMLETQYF
TGCGCCAGCAGCCAAAATGATCAGGGGATGCTGGAGACCCAGTACTTC
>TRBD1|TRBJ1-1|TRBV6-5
CASSYRQGNTEAFF
TGTGCCAGCAGTTACCGACAGGGGAACACTGAAGCTTTCTTT
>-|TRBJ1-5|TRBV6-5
CATQGSGNQPQHF
TGTGCCACCCAGGGATCTGGCAATCAGCCCCAGCATTTT
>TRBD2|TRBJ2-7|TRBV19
CASSIAQTSGGYEQYF
TGTGCCAGTAGTATAGCCCAGACTAGCGGGGGCTACGAGCAGTACTTC
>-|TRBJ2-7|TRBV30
CAWGLGGAEQYF
TGTGCCTGGGGCCTCGGGGGTGCCGAGCAGTACTTC
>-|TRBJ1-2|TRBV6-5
CASSYPDTNGYTF
TGTGCCAGCAGTTATCCCGATACTAACGGCTACACCTTC
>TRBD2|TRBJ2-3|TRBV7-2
CASSLSPGLNTDTQYF
TGTGCCAGCAGCTTGTCGCCGGGACTAAACACAGATACGCAGTATTTT